This T cell receptor beta chain emerged from a study of Ad26.COV2.S vaccination and SARS-CoV-2 variants. Treatment here: some 20 received Ad26.COV2.S at low or high dose, single or two shots; about five received placebo; per-sample allocation not given. After the first vaccine or placebo injection, samples were drawn on day 63. Clones were sequenced by immunoSEQ multiplex PCR, and TCRdb holds only the in-frame ones, with some missing. This sample yields about 350,000 clones, of which approximately 90% are seen a single time; 6.4% belongs to the top ten. As to this clone: Its antigen is still unknown.

General study findings and limits: Using TCR breadth and depth analyses may have led to underestimated total T cell responses.

This clonotype was obtained from a person between 18 and 65 years old who received the Ad26.COV2.S COVID-19 vaccine or a placebo. Source: peripheral blood, taken in a trial of Ad26.COV2.S vaccine versus placebo.

The CDR3 region is CSVAREETQYF. The CDR3 region has the DNA TGCAGCGTTGCAAGGGAGGAGACCCAGTACTTC. This chain connects TRBV29-1 to TRBJ2-5, with a weak D call TRBD2 (5 bases). The CDR3 consists of 11 residues. Trimming pared 4 bases from V and 5 bases from J, leaving 8 bases between. Germline CDR1 reads SQVTM; CDR2 reads ANQGSEA.